This TCR beta chain was sequenced in a study of T cells in Graves' hyperthyroidism and ophthalmopathy. Germline V lookup: CDR1 MNHNY, CDR2 SVGAGI (reference sequence). The CDR3 covers 17 residues. V dropped 2 bases and J dropped 0 bases, with 17 bases sitting between them. Ten or more counts support this clonotype. Amplification of TCR beta CDR3 regions used RNA as the template. During a first-round RT-PCR of the TCR CDR3, the HTBI primer set was used. MiXCR, run by TCRdb on the multiplex PCR reads, gives a single entry per CDR3 protein. The table records 250,000 to 300,000 distinct CDR3 sequences, 13% of them present only once.

Input material: blood. This receptor was obtained from a woman aged 30 to 39 with Graves' hyperthyroidism that later progressed to Graves' ophthalmopathy. This chain joins TRBV6-6 and TRBJ2-7; the D is unclear. Here the CDR3 reads CASSYGSDEISSYEQYF. The CDR3 DNA sequence: TGTGCCAGCAGTTACGGGTCAGACGAAATCAGCTCCTACGAGCAGTACTTC.